These 27 T cell receptor beta chains were all obtained from the same sample, sequenced in a study of post-analysis software for immune sequencing data (dated by TCRdb to between 2014 and 2017). Paper-wide results and their limitations: Significantly higher frequencies in patients than in controls were found for roughly 5 TRBV segments, including TRBV5-6, TRBV5-1 and TRBV20-1.

No antigen has been assigned to these receptors. Library preparation was by PCR. These reads were obtained on an Illumina HiSeq 2500. To reduce PCR and sequencing biases, unique molecular identifiers were built into the TCR beta cDNA libraries. Through fastp at Q25 and MiXCR, TCRdb rebuilt clones from the public reads, retaining in-frame beta chains. Rows are combined by CDR3 protein, so each entry shows the most common genes and DNA. The sample table holds approximately 690,000 distinct CDR3 sequences, of which 59% were seen once. The ten biggest clones cover approximately 10% of the sample. The material sequenced was blood. The receptor set was obtained from a girl aged 2 to 9 with multiple sclerosis.

The chain links TRBV6-6 to TRBJ2-3; TRBD1 matches 8 bases. CDR3 length equals 16 residues. The junction had 8 bases not matched to a gene; V was cut back by 0 bases and J by 6 bases. Germline CDR1 is MNHNY and CDR2 is SVGAGI (reference sequence). CDR3 nucleotides: TGTGCCAGCAGTTACTCGAGACAGGGGCACACGGATACGCAGTATTTT. This codes for CASSYSRQGHTDTQYF.

V and J are TRBV24-1 and TRBJ2-1; the D gene is possibly TRBD2 (6 bases). The CDR3 sequence is 15 residues long. Between the trimmed V and J ends, which lost 2 bases and 2 bases, there was a span of 9 bases. From germline, CDR1 is KGHDR and CDR2 SFDVKD. The CDR3 protein is CATSDSGGPYNEQFF. CDR3 DNA sequence: TGTGCCACCAGTGATTCCGGGGGACCCTACAATGAGCAGTTCTTC.

There are a few counts of this clonotype. This chain links TRBV2 with TRBJ1-1; tentatively, D is TRBD1 (5 bases). Germline V CDR1 and CDR2: SNHLY, FYNNEI. The V gene lost 8 bases and the J gene lost 0 bases, with 19 bases spanning the gap. The CDR3 spans 16 residues. The CDR3 DNA follows: TGTGCCAGCGATTCCCAAAATGGACACCTGAACACTGAAGCTTTCTTT. Translated, it gives CASDSQNGHLNTEAFF.

The chain carries TRBV6-6 and TRBJ2-3; 9 nucleotides agree with TRBD2. From germline, CDR1 is MNHNY and CDR2 SVGAGI (reference sequence). V shed 3 bases, J shed 6 bases, and the junction held 10 bases outside the gene matches. This CDR3 has 16 amino acids. As DNA, the CDR3 is TGTGCCAGCAGTTATGGGCTAGCGGGGAGGGGGGATACGCAGTATTTT. Translating it yields CASSYGLAGRGDTQYF.

The J gene is TRBJ2-5, the V gene TRBV11-2, with 10 bases aligning to TRBD1. The germline V gene encodes CDR1 SGHAT and CDR2 FQNNGV. The CDR3 runs to 18 residues. Unmatched junction bases numbered 13, after V lost 1 base and J lost 5 bases. The CDR3, as DNA: TGTGCCAGCAGCTTAGGAGGGACAGGGGTTCTTGTTCGGGAGACCCAGTACTTC. Translated, it gives CASSLGGTGVLVRETQYF.

This clonotype turned up a few times. In DNA, the CDR3 is TGTGCCAGCAGTGGGGAGGGGACTAGCGGTGTCACAGATACGCAGTATTTT. This encodes CASSGEGTSGVTDTQYF. V and J are TRBV12-3 or TRBV12-4 and TRBJ2-3; 11 bases map to TRBD2. The CDR3 spans 17 residues. J gave up 2 bases and V 5 bases, and 9 bases lay outside the gene matches.

This chain uses TRBV4-1 with TRBJ1-1, with 7 bases matching TRBD1. There are 18 residues in the CDR3. J gave up 0 bases and V 0 bases, and 10 bases lay outside the gene matches. Germline CDR1 is MGHRA and CDR2 is YSYEKL. CDR3 loop: CASSQEDRVVWLNTEAFF. The CDR3, as DNA: TGCGCCAGCAGCCAAGAAGACAGGGTGGTGTGGCTGAACACTGAAGCTTTCTTT.

The chain recombines TRBV2 with TRBJ2-7; no clear D gene. Germline-derived CDR1 and CDR2 are SNHLY and FYNNEI. The CDR3 has 12 amino acids. Trimming cost V 7 bases and J 2 bases, with 9 bases left between them. This CDR3 is CASNVSPYEQYF. CDR3 in DNA: TGTGCCAGCAACGTTAGCCCCTACGAGCAGTACTTC.

This clonotype appeared once. The chain is built from TRBV29-1 and TRBJ2-1; 10 nucleotides line up with TRBD2. V gave up 2 bases and J gave up 7 bases; unmatched junction bases: 11. Germline V gene sequence: CDR1 SQVTM, CDR2 ANQGSEA. The CDR3 covers 16 residues. The chain's CDR3 is CSVESYLAGEGNEQFF. DNA of the CDR3: TGCAGCGTTGAATCGTACCTAGCGGGAGAAGGGAATGAGCAGTTCTTC.

This clonotype was counted a single time. The CDR3 nucleotides are TGTGCCAGCAGTTCAGGGAATCGAAGGACGACGGGGACCCAGTACTTC. Translating gives CASSSGNRRTTGTQYF. The genes are TRBV12-3 or TRBV12-4 and TRBJ2-5; the D gene is possibly TRBD1 (5 bases). The CDR3 totals 16 residues. The V end lost 4 bases, the J end lost 7 bases, and 22 bases lay between the germline ends.

As regards this clonotype: A junction boundary mismatches the germline segment, possibly from a read error. The V gene is TRBV11-2, the J gene TRBJ1-2, with TRBD1 as a possible D gene (6 bases). The CDR3 is 14 residues long. Germline CDR1 SGHAT, CDR2 FQNNGV. The CDR3, as DNA: TGTGCCAGCAGTCGTGACACAGGGATTGATGGCCACACCTTC. Protein product: CASSRDTGIDGHTF.

V gene TRBV10-3 combines with J gene TRBJ2-7; 8 bases align to TRBD1. V was pared by 5 bases and J by 9 bases, with 12 bases of the junction left unmatched. CDR3 size: 14 residues. The germline V gene has CDR1 ENHRY and CDR2 SYGVKD. CDR3: CAISPGQGPGVQYF. For the CDR3, the DNA is TGTGCCATCAGTCCCGGACAGGGCCCAGGGGTGCAGTACTTC.

V is TRBV29-1 and J is TRBJ2-3, with D perhaps being TRBD1 or TRBD2 (5 bases each). The CDR3 covers 13 residues. The V gene's germline CDR1 is SQVTM and CDR2 ANQGSEA. Deletions cut 6 bases from V and 3 bases from J, with 13 bases between. CDR3 DNA sequence: TGCAGCGTCCCCGGGACGGTGACAGATACGCAGTATTTT. Translated: CSVPGTVTDTQYF.

The CDR3: CSASGTANNEQFF. In nucleotides, the CDR3 is TGCAGTGCTAGCGGGACAGCCAACAATGAGCAGTTCTTC. J is TRBJ2-1 and V is TRBV20-1; the match to TRBD1 covers 7 bases. This CDR3 is built from 13 residues. Germline V gives CDR1 DFQATT, CDR2 SNEGSKA (reference sequence). With V trimmed by 3 bases and J by 5 bases, 4 bases remained unmatched.

A single count supports this clonotype. The rearrangement links TRBV6-2 or TRBV6-3 to TRBJ2-7, with D possibly TRBD2 on 5 matching bases. The length of the CDR3 is 15 residues. The V end lost 2 bases, the J end lost 2 bases, and 13 bases lay between the germline ends. CDR1 MNHEY and CDR2 SVGEGT come from the germline V gene. The CDR3 nucleotides are TGTGCCAGCAGTTACAAGAGGCTAGCCACCTACGAGCAGTACTTC. Its protein product is CASSYKRLATYEQYF.

This chain links TRBV2 with TRBJ2-5, with 7 bases fitting TRBD2. Trimming at V came to 7 bases and at J to 11 bases, leaving 13 bases not matched to a gene. From germline, CDR1 is SNHLY and CDR2 FYNNEI. The CDR3 length is 13 residues. In DNA form, the CDR3 reads TGTGCCAGCATCGAGCGGGGTAACAATGAGCAGTACTTC. Amino acids: CASIERGNNEQYF.

This clonotype occurred once. This chain joins TRBV12-3 or TRBV12-4 and TRBJ1-1; no firm D call. The CDR3 loop spans 12 amino acids. Trimming left V 3 bases short and J 7 bases short, with 9 bases between. DNA of the CDR3: TGTGCCAGCAGTTTGGGGATGGGTGAAGCTTTCTTT. Its protein product is CASSLGMGEAFF.

V and J are TRBV5-1 and TRBJ2-1; 9 bases are a match to TRBD1. With 3 bases clipped from V and 9 bases from J, the junction kept 10 bases outside the gene matches. The CDR3 is 15 amino acids. Looked up from germline, CDR1 is SGHRS and CDR2 is YFSETQ. The CDR3 bases are TGCGCCAGCAGCTCGGATCCGGGACAGGGAGGTGAGCAGTTCTTC. Its protein product is CASSSDPGQGGEQFF.

Worth noting for this clonotype: At one end the junction does not follow the germline gene, possibly because of a read error. The CDR3 DNA reads as TGTGTCAGCAGCGTAGACCCACTGGGACCCCAAGAGACCCAGTACTTC. Its protein product is CVSSVDPLGPQETQYF. The rearrangement links TRBV9 to TRBJ2-5; perhaps D is TRBD1 or TRBD2 (5 bases each). Germline V gene data show CDR1 as SGDLS and CDR2 as YYNGEE. This CDR3 is 16 amino acids long.

The J gene is TRBJ1-5, the V gene TRBV27; D is perhaps TRBD1 (6 bases). The CDR3 length is 14 residues. V lost 5 bases, J lost 3 bases, and 11 bases lay in between. Germline-derived CDR1 and CDR2 are MNHEY and SMNVEV (reference sequence). Written as DNA, the CDR3 is TGTGCCAGCAGTGGAGGACAGAACAATCAGCCCCAGCATTTT. Amino acids: CASSGGQNNQPQHF.

The chain combines TRBV12-3 or TRBV12-4 with TRBJ2-7; 7 bases fit TRBD2. TRBJ2-4 matches the DNA end more closely, so the J call is doubtful. The CDR3 consists of 14 residues. The CDR3 DNA sequence: TGTGCCAGCAGTTTGGTAGGACTAGTCGACATTCAGTACTTC. Amino acids: CASSLVGLVDIQYF.

The chain links TRBV12-3 or TRBV12-4 to TRBJ2-5; a weak D match, TRBD2 (6 bases). V was trimmed by 6 bases and J by 1 base, leaving 15 bases between them. The CDR3 is 15 residues long. The DNA of the CDR3 is TGTGCCAGCAGCCGCCGGAGGGCCGCCCAAGAGACCCAGTACTTC. Translating gives CASSRRRAAQETQYF.

This clonotype has only a few counts. This chain links TRBV6-4 with TRBJ2-1; 11 nucleotides line up with TRBD2. CDR1 and CDR2 (germline): MRHNA, SNTAGT. V dropped 7 bases and J dropped 10; count of bases not matched to a gene: 27. The CDR3 runs 20 residues. The CDR3 region is CASNNSGRAPPDCGGTEQFF. CDR3 nucleotide sequence: TGTGCCAGCAATAATAGCGGGAGGGCTCCCCCGGACTGCGGCGGCACGGAGCAGTTCTTC.

The chain couples TRBV7-9 to TRBJ2-1, with D hard to call. The J call may be incorrect, as the DNA end agrees better with TRBJ2-7. From germline, CDR1 is SEHNR and CDR2 FQNEAQ (reference sequence). This CDR3 has 12 residues. DNA for the CDR3: TGTGCCAGCTCGGGCTCCTACAATGAGCAGTACTTC. Its translation: CASSGSYNEQYF.

This clonotype has only a few counts. The chain uses TRBV6-5 and TRBJ2-3, with D uncertain. The germline V and J ends were trimmed by 6 bases and 2 bases, with 15 bases remaining between them. Germline CDR1 MNHEY, CDR2 SVGAGI. The CDR3 spans 15 residues. The CDR3 sequence is CASSQTPFFTDTQYF. The DNA of the CDR3 is TGTGCCAGCAGCCAGACTCCCTTCTTCACAGATACGCAGTATTTT.

The sample holds a few counts of this clonotype. This chain joins TRBV2 and TRBJ2-1; weak D call: TRBD1 (5 bases). Trimming removed 8 bases at V and 6 bases at J, with 14 bases between. Germline V gene sequence: CDR1 SNHLY, CDR2 FYNNEI. The CDR3 covers 13 residues. CDR3 nucleotides: TGTGCCAGCGAGGCAGGGATACCCAATGAGCAGTTCTTC. Residues: CASEAGIPNEQFF.

J is TRBJ2-1 and V is TRBV12-3 or TRBV12-4; D remains unclear. The CDR3 has 13 amino acids. Trimming pared 6 bases from V and 15 bases from J, leaving 21 bases between. The CDR3 DNA is TGTGCCAGCAGCCAGACTTTGAGGCCTTGGTCGTTCTTC. It yields the protein CASSQTLRPWSFF.